These 20 T cell receptor beta chains originate from one sample sequenced in a study of cytomegalovirus exposure and HLA in healthy donors. PCR employed 60 Vbeta and 13 Jbeta primers. Measured with immunoSEQ multiplex PCR; TCRdb has only the in-frame clones, and not every one. The repertoire has about 150,000 clones, 60% to 85% of them found once; the top ten carry less than 2%. The sample comprised PBMCs. These receptor sequences come from a middle-aged man in good health and CMV-seronegative.

This chain links TRBV5-1 with TRBJ2-5; D is undetermined. The CDR3 sequence is 12 residues long. Trimming shortened V by 0 bases and J by 5 bases, and 5 bases separated the two germline ends. Germline assignment: CDR1 SGHRS and CDR2 YFSETQ. CDR3 sequence reads: CASSLGLETQYF. The CDR3 nucleotides read TGCGCCAGCAGCTTGGGTCTTGAGACCCAGTACTTC.

In its sample, this clone was seen a few times. This chain connects TRBV1 to TRBJ2-7; the DNA was not used to check the table's D call, TRBD1. TRBV1 is a documented pseudogene. This CDR3 has 18 residues. CDR3 protein: CTSSQRVPPGQGAYEQYF. In nucleotides, the CDR3 is TGCACCAGCAGCCAAAGGGTGCCTCCGGGACAGGGGGCTTACGAGCAGTACTTC.

The rearrangement uses TRBV5-1 and TRBJ2-2, with D tentatively TRBD1 (5 bases). Germline assignment: CDR1 SGHRS and CDR2 YFSETQ. Trimming cost V 0 bases and J 1 base, with 7 bases left between them. The CDR3 runs to 15 residues. CDR3 protein: CASSLGRVNTGELFF. CDR3 in DNA: TGCGCCAGCAGCTTGGGCAGGGTGAACACCGGGGAGCTGTTTTTT.

The chain links TRBV5-3 to TRBJ2-1, with D possibly matching TRBD2 (5 bases). TRBV5-3 is an open reading frame, and its role is uncertain. The CDR3 length is 13 residues. V lost 0 bases and J lost 9, with 10 bases in between. This CDR3 reads CARSLVPRGEQFF. In DNA form, the CDR3 reads TGTGCCAGAAGCTTGGTGCCCCGGGGTGAGCAGTTCTTC.

The chain links TRBV19 to TRBJ1-4, with TRBD1 matching over 7 bases. The length of the CDR3 is 14 residues. In germline, CDR1 is LNHDA, CDR2 SQIVND (reference sequence). V lost 3 bases to trimming and J lost 10 bases; unmatched junction nucleotides: 8. CDR3 region: CASSITGTEGKLFF. CDR3 nucleotides: TGTGCCAGTAGTATCACCGGGACAGAGGGAAAACTGTTTTTT.

This clone was recorded a few times. This rearrangement joins TRBV28 to TRBJ2-5; D might be TRBD2 (5 bases). V shed 6 bases and J shed 1 base, with 6 bases lying between them. Germline V gene lookup returns CDR1 MDHEN and CDR2 SYDVKM. This CDR3 has 12 amino acids. CDR3 in DNA: TGTGCCAGCAGCCGGGGCCAAGAGACCCAGTACTTC. It yields the protein CASSRGQETQYF.

The chain has TRBV4-2 and TRBJ2-2; the D gene is possibly TRBD1 (5 bases). With 1 base removed from V and 3 bases from J, the gap between germline ends came to 18 bases. Germline lookup yields CDR1 LGHNA and CDR2 YNFKEQ. The CDR3 consists of 18 residues. CDR3: CASSQGIKGQLDTGELFF. In nucleotides, the CDR3 is TGTGCCAGCAGCCAAGGGATAAAGGGGCAATTAGACACCGGGGAGCTGTTTTTT.

The V gene is TRBV27, the J gene TRBJ2-7; D may be TRBD2 (5 bases). V lost 5 bases and J lost 3, with 11 bases in between. The length of the CDR3 is 13 residues. Germline V gene lookup returns CDR1 MNHEY and CDR2 SMNVEV (reference sequence). CDR3 in DNA: TGTGCCAGCAGTCTTGAGCGGCGCTACGAGCAGTACTTC. Translated, it gives CASSLERRYEQYF.

V is TRBV6-6 and J is TRBJ2-5; 9 positions agree with TRBD2. V shed 2 bases, J shed 1 base, and the junction held 2 bases outside the gene matches. The V gene's germline CDR1 is MNHNY and CDR2 SVGAGI (reference sequence). The CDR3 has 15 amino acids. In nucleotides, the CDR3 is TGTGCCAGCAGTTACCAACTAGCGGGCCAAGAGACCCAGTACTTC. It translates to CASSYQLAGQETQYF.

The rearrangement uses TRBV7-8 and TRBJ2-2; D possibly corresponds to TRBD2 (5 bases). Trimming left V 5 bases short and J 1 base short, with 17 bases between. The CDR3 contains 17 residues. In germline, CDR1 is SGHVS, CDR2 FQNEAQ. In DNA, the CDR3 is TGTGCCAGCAGCGCCACATCGGGGTTTTTGAACACCGGGGAGCTGTTTTTT. Protein: CASSATSGFLNTGELFF.

CDR3: CASSQEALGGDTGELFF. The DNA of the CDR3 is TGTGCCAGCAGCCAAGAGGCTTTAGGGGGGGACACCGGGGAGCTGTTTTTT. The J gene is TRBJ2-2, the V gene TRBV4-2, with D possibly TRBD2 on 7 matching bases. This CDR3 is built from 17 residues. The V end lost 0 bases, the J end lost 3 bases, and 14 bases lay between the germline ends. Looked up from germline, CDR1 is LGHNA and CDR2 is YNFKEQ.

This clone was observed once. The chain's CDR3 is CASSLLGGEGSYEQYF. CDR3 DNA: TGCGCCAGCAGCCTTCTTGGAGGCGAAGGGTCCTACGAGCAGTACTTC. The V and J genes are TRBV4-1 and TRBJ2-7, with D tentatively TRBD2 (5 bases). V was trimmed by 4 bases and J by 1 base, leaving 17 bases between them. Germline V gene sequence: CDR1 MGHRA, CDR2 YSYEKL. This CDR3 region has 16 residues.

The CDR3: CASSLGLAYTNEQFF. The CDR3 region has the DNA TGTGCCAGCAGCTTAGGACTAGCGTATACCAATGAGCAGTTCTTC. The gene calls are TRBV11-2 and TRBJ2-1; 8 bases are shared with TRBD2. The CDR3 runs to 15 residues. With V trimmed by 1 base and J by 6 bases, 5 bases remained unmatched. Germline CDR1 reads SGHAT; CDR2 reads FQNNGV.

The rearrangement joins TRBV5-5 to TRBJ1-5; TRBD1 agrees at 9 bases. Germline CDR1 is SGHKS and CDR2 is YYEKEE (reference sequence). The CDR3 extends over 15 amino acids. J gave up 2 bases and V 4 bases, and 4 bases lay outside the gene matches. The CDR3: CASSPGQGGNQPQHF. The CDR3 DNA follows: TGTGCCAGCAGCCCGGGACAGGGTGGCAATCAGCCCCAGCATTTT.

J is TRBJ1-1 and V is TRBV4-1, with TRBD1 matching 10 bases. Trimming took 6 bases from V and 8 from J; bases not matched to a gene: 12. Germline V gene sequence: CDR1 MGHRA, CDR2 YSYEKL. This CDR3 contains 15 residues. For the CDR3, the DNA is TGCGCCAGCAGTAGAGTTCCCGGGACAGGGGAAGAAGCTTTCTTT. Translated, it gives CASSRVPGTGEEAFF.

V usage is TRBV28 and J usage is TRBJ1-1; D is uncertain. V dropped 6 bases and J dropped 5 bases, with 10 bases sitting between them. This CDR3 comprises 12 residues. The germline V gene has CDR1 MDHEN and CDR2 SYDVKM. The CDR3 bases are TGTGCCAGCAGCTATGTTGGTACTGAAGCTTTCTTT. Protein: CASSYVGTEAFF.

As DNA, the CDR3 is TGTGCCAGCAACCGGAAGGCAGGTGACAATGAGCAGTTCTTC. It specifies CASNRKAGDNEQFF. J is TRBJ2-1 and V is TRBV27; D uncertain. Germline CDR1 and CDR2: MNHEY and SMNVEV (reference sequence). The CDR3 consists of 14 residues. Deletions cut 7 bases from V and 5 bases from J, with 15 bases between.

This chain links TRBV21-1 with TRBJ1-5. TRBV21-1 is a pseudogene segment. The CDR3 has 14 amino acids. The CDR3 region is CASSLRGNNQPQHF. The CDR3 DNA reads TGTGCCAGCAGCCTTCGGGGTAACAATCAGCCCCAGCATTTT.

The rearrangement uses TRBV10-3 and TRBJ2-3; D is possibly TRBD2 (5 bases). The CDR3 extends over 13 amino acids. Deletions cut 2 bases from V and 8 bases from J, with 11 bases between. Germline V gene data show CDR1 as ENHRY and CDR2 as SYGVKD. The CDR3 region is CAISENQGGTQYF. The CDR3 coding sequence is TGTGCCATCAGTGAGAATCAAGGAGGTACGCAGTATTTT.

V gene TRBV27 combines with J gene TRBJ2-7, with D possibly TRBD2 on 7 matching bases. Deletions cut 10 bases from V and 4 bases from J, with 23 bases between. The CDR3 contains 15 residues. The germline gives CDR1 MNHEY, CDR2 SMNVEV (reference sequence). CDR3 protein: CATESGGGPPYEQYF. The CDR3 bases are TGTGCCACGGAATCGGGGGGCGGTCCTCCTTACGAGCAGTACTTC.